Listed here are 11 T cell receptor beta chains from one sample, sequenced in a study of beta chain features in type 1 diabetes. General study findings and limits: Across all four CD4+ subsets, people with type 1 diabetes showed modestly shorter TCRB CDR3s.

As every portion of the isolated RNA was reverse transcribed, the sequencing read expressed TCRB transcripts. Data came from immunoSEQ multiplex PCR; TCRdb stores just in-frame clones and leaves some out. This repertoire shows 130,000 or so clones, around a sixth found once; its top ten account for 2.6%. No antigen has been identified for these receptors. Sample: central memory CD4+ T cells from blood. The receptor set was obtained from a man aged 18-30 years with type 1 diabetes.

In this sample, this clone turned up a few times. The chain uses TRBV7-2 and TRBJ2-4; D call uncertain. Germline CDR1 SGHTA, CDR2 FQGNSA. This CDR3 spans 16 amino acids. The ends were cut back, 1 base at V and 0 bases at J, with 10 bases in the middle. The chain's CDR3 is CASSLEKGIAKNIQYF. The DNA of the CDR3 is TGTGCCAGCAGCTTAGAAAAAGGCATAGCCAAAAACATTCAGTACTTC.

This clone was detected a few times. The rearrangement links TRBV11-3 to TRBJ2-3; TRBD2 matches 10 bases. Germline CDR1 and CDR2: SGHNT and YENEEA. The CDR3 totals 14 residues. V lost 6 bases and J lost 4; bases outside the gene matches: 4. The CDR3 sequence: CASSLGLAPDTQYF. In nucleotides, the CDR3 is TGTGCCAGCAGTTTGGGACTAGCGCCAGATACGCAGTATTTT.

As to this clone: This may be a read error, as it is one base from a much larger clone. The genes are TRBV27 and TRBJ2-5; D is undetermined. Germline V CDR1 and CDR2: MNHEY, SMNVEV (reference sequence). CDR3 length: 13 amino acids. CDR3 sequence (DNA): TGTGCCCGCAGAACCACCGTTAGGGCGACCCAGTACTTC. Translating it yields CARRTTVRATQYF.

This clone has just a few counts. The DNA for the CDR3 is TGCGCCAGCAGTGACCTCCCCGGGACCGCCATTCGCTATGGCTACACCTTC. Residues: CASSDLPGTAIRYGYTF. The rearrangement uses TRBV10-2 and TRBJ1-2; D is possibly TRBD1 (5 bases). V dropped 3 bases and J dropped 4 bases, with 21 bases sitting between them. This CDR3 is 17 amino acids long. The germline CDR1 and CDR2 sequences are WSHSY and SAAADI.

This clone has only a few counts. The chain uses TRBV9 and TRBJ2-7; D not certain. The CDR3 runs to 13 residues. Trimming removed 7 bases from V and 2 bases from J, with 13 bases in between. The germline CDR1 and CDR2 sequences are SGDLS and YYNGEE. DNA for the CDR3: TGTGCCAGCCCTGGCAGTAGCCCCTACGAGCAGTACTTC. Translation: CASPGSSPYEQYF.

This clone was seen a few times. DNA of the CDR3: TGTGCCAGCAGCCAACAGGGGGCCGGGGCCAACGTCCTGACTTTC. This gives the protein CASSQQGAGANVLTF. This sequence joins TRBV7-8 and TRBJ2-6, with TRBD1 matching over 9 bases. Trimming at V came to 5 bases and at J to 4 bases, leaving 3 bases not matched to a gene. Per germline, CDR1 SGHVS and CDR2 FQNEAQ. This CDR3 is 15 amino acids long.

This clone was counted a single time. This may come from a read error, since a much larger clone is one base off. The chain links TRBV23-1 to TRBJ2-1, with 9 bases that match TRBD2. TRBV23-1 is filed as an ORF, its function uncertain. CDR3 length equals 17 residues. CDR3 protein: CASRQWWRLAAFREQFF. The CDR3, as DNA: TGCGCCAGCAGGCAATGGTGGCGACTAGCGGCGTTTCGTGAGCAGTTCTTC.

This clone was picked up a small number of times. The rearrangement links TRBV29-1 to TRBJ2-3; D gene uncertain. The ends were cut back, 0 bases at V and 1 base at J, with 8 bases in the middle. This CDR3 is 14 amino acids long. Germline values: CDR1 SQVTM, CDR2 ANQGSEA. CDR3 residues: CSVEESVGTDTQYF. The CDR3 coding sequence is TGCAGCGTTGAAGAGTCGGTAGGCACAGATACGCAGTATTTT.

V is TRBV4-1 and J is TRBJ2-7, with 10 bases that match TRBD1. CDR3 length: 16 residues. V shed 3 bases, J shed 7 bases, and the junction held 12 bases outside the gene matches. The germline V gene encodes CDR1 MGHRA and CDR2 YSYEKL. The CDR3 region is CASSQAPGQGREEQYF. Written as DNA, the CDR3 is TGCGCCAGCAGCCAGGCTCCGGGACAGGGGCGAGAGGAGCAGTACTTC.

This clone was seen more than once but under ten times. This sequence may be a read error, since a much larger clone differs from it by one base. The chain carries TRBV7-3 and TRBJ2-1; possibly TRBD1 or TRBD2 for D (5 bases each). V shed 3 bases and J shed 7 bases, with 7 bases lying between them. CDR3 length: 12 residues. Germline loops: CDR1 SGHTA, CDR2 FQGTGA. For the CDR3, the DNA is TGTGCCAGCAGCTTGAGGGGTAATGAGCAGTTCTTC. Protein product: CASSLRGNEQFF.

The V gene is TRBV4-3, the J gene TRBJ2-1; 12 bases agree with TRBD2. With V trimmed by 1 base and J by 0 bases, 7 bases remained unmatched. The CDR3 is 19 amino acids. Germline V lookup: CDR1 LGHNA, CDR2 YSLEER. The CDR3 region is CASSQGLAGATSSYNEQFF. In nucleotides, the CDR3 is TGCGCCAGCAGCCAAGGACTAGCGGGAGCCACGAGCTCCTACAATGAGCAGTTCTTC.